Each of the 27 T cell receptor beta chains below was sequenced from the same sample in a study of T cells in Graves' hyperthyroidism and ophthalmopathy. Amplification of TCR beta CDR3 regions was performed using RNA transcripts as template. First-round RT-PCR targeting the TCR CDR3 was performed with the HTBI primer set. TCRdb reprocessed the multiplex PCR reads via MiXCR and lists one record per CDR3 protein. The sample has some 140,000 distinct CDR3 sequences, about 20% seen once. The sample taken for sequencing was blood. All receptors derive from a woman between 45 and 60 years old with Graves' hyperthyroidism that later progressed to Graves' ophthalmopathy.

In this sample, this clonotype turned up many times. The V and J genes are TRBV28 and TRBJ1-2; TRBD1 might be the D (5 bases). The CDR3 spans 13 residues. V was cut by 8 bases and J by 8 bases, with 18 bases left in between. Looked up from germline, CDR1 is MDHEN and CDR2 is SYDVKM. The CDR3 region is CASRSGGIHGYTF. Written as DNA, the CDR3 is TGTGCCAGCCGGTCCGGGGGGATTCACGGCTACACCTTC.

This clonotype appeared many times. In nucleotides, the CDR3 is TGTGCCAGCAGCTTGCGGGACACAACCTACGAGCAGTACTTC. Translation gives CASSLRDTTYEQYF. The chain has TRBV5-6 and TRBJ2-7; a weak D match, TRBD1 (6 bases). Germline CDR1 and CDR2: SGHDT and YYEEEE. Trimming took 1 base from V and 2 from J, leaving 10 bases between them. The CDR3 is made up of 14 amino acids.

This clonotype was observed once. The chain recombines TRBV7-3 with TRBJ2-2; weak D call: TRBD1 (6 bases). The CDR3 length is 17 residues. Germline V gene sequence: CDR1 SGHTA, CDR2 FQGTGA. Trimming stripped 1 base from V and 0 bases from J, with 12 bases between. The CDR3, as DNA: TGTGCCAGCAGCTTAAGTTCAGGGACACCGAACACCGGGGAGCTGTTTTTT. It is translated as CASSLSSGTPNTGELFF.

This clonotype was recorded many times. This sequence joins TRBV2 and TRBJ2-7; possible D gene TRBD2, 6 bases. The CDR3 length is 15 residues. Germline CDR1 is SNHLY and CDR2 is FYNNEI. Between the trimmed V and J ends, which lost 7 bases and 2 bases, there was a span of 18 bases. The DNA for the CDR3 is TGTGCCAGCACGACAGTGGGGGGAGGTGCCTACGAGCAGTACTTC. Its translation is CASTTVGGGAYEQYF.

This clonotype was seen ten or more times. The CDR3 DNA is TGTGCCAGCTCACCAAGGATGGGCGGTGTGTCTGCGAACACTGAAGCTTTCTTT. This encodes CASSPRMGGVSANTEAFF. The rearrangement joins TRBV18 to TRBJ1-1, with D unresolved. CDR3 length: 18 residues. V was shortened by 2 bases and J by 1 base, with 20 bases between the two germline ends. Germline values: CDR1 KGHSH, CDR2 LQKENI.

The chain uses TRBV30 and TRBJ2-5; D gene unclear. The CDR3 length is 12 residues. V lost 3 bases to trimming and J lost 5 bases, with 10 bases between them. The germline CDR1 and CDR2 sequences are GTSNPN and SVGIG (reference sequence). The CDR3 sequence is CAWRDGRETQYF. The DNA for the CDR3 is TGTGCCTGGAGAGACGGCCGGGAGACCCAGTACTTC.

The gene calls are TRBV11-2 and TRBJ2-1; D unresolved. The CDR3 has 15 residues. CDR1 is SGHAT and CDR2 is FQNNGV in the germline V gene. V lost 7 bases and J 6 bases, leaving 19 bases between the germline ends. CDR3 bases: TGTGCCAGCATCCAGGACCCCTGGGATGGCAATGAGCAGTTCTTC. Translating it yields CASIQDPWDGNEQFF.

This clonotype showed up just a few times. This chain links TRBV7-2 with TRBJ2-7, with D possibly matching TRBD2 (6 bases). The CDR3 runs to 16 residues. Germline V gene lookup returns CDR1 SGHTA and CDR2 FQGNSA. V was clipped by 5 bases and J by 4 bases, with 21 bases between them. The CDR3 sequence: CASSLSGPGFRYEQYF. CDR3 sequence (DNA): TGTGCCAGCAGCCTTAGCGGTCCGGGGTTTAGGTACGAGCAGTACTTC.

At least ten counts were recorded for this clonotype. This chain links TRBV7-8 with TRBJ2-3; 9 bases agree with TRBD2. Germline CDR1 is SGHVS and CDR2 is FQNEAQ. CDR3 length equals 17 residues. After removal of 1 base from V and 5 bases from J, the junction contained 10 bases not matched to a gene. The CDR3 nucleotides are TGTGCCAGCAGCTTAGAGTTCGCGGGAGGGCCCGGAGATACGCAGTATTTT. This gives the protein CASSLEFAGGPGDTQYF.

This clonotype was picked up many times. The chain is built from TRBV5-1 and TRBJ1-2; D remains unclear. V was shortened by 4 bases and J by 4 bases, with 14 bases between the two germline ends. This CDR3 has 14 residues. From germline, CDR1 is SGHRS and CDR2 YFSETQ. The CDR3 reads CASSTYTSGYGYTF. The CDR3 DNA reads TGCGCCAGCAGCACATACACAAGCGGCTATGGCTACACCTTC.

This clonotype was recorded many times. This chain connects TRBV18 to TRBJ2-7, with 7 bases that match TRBD2. CDR1 is KGHSH and CDR2 is LQKENI in the germline V gene. V gave up 3 bases and J gave up 3 bases; unmatched junction bases: 2. The CDR3 contains 13 residues. Written as DNA, the CDR3 is TGTGCCAGCTCACCGGGACTAAACTACGAGCAGTACTTC. Encoded protein: CASSPGLNYEQYF.

The chain joins TRBV6-2 or TRBV6-3 to TRBJ1-4; D is unclear. V shed 6 bases and J shed 4 bases, with 9 bases lying between them. From germline, CDR1 is MNHEY and CDR2 SVGEGT. CDR3 length equals 13 residues. The CDR3 sequence: CASRMVLNEKLFF. The CDR3 bases are TGTGCCAGCAGGATGGTCCTTAATGAAAAACTGTTTTTT.

In this sample, this clonotype turned up many times. The gene calls are TRBV20-1 and TRBJ2-5, with 8 bases lining up with TRBD1. Germline assignment: CDR1 DFQATT and CDR2 SNEGSKA (reference sequence). The CDR3 is made up of 13 amino acids. V shed 4 bases, J shed 5 bases, and the junction held 6 bases outside the gene matches. CDR3 in DNA: TGCAGTGCTAACAGGGGGTATGGGGAGACCCAGTACTTC. It yields the protein CSANRGYGETQYF.

The chain employs TRBV11-2 and TRBJ1-2; D not resolved. The CDR3 spans 14 residues. Trimming stripped 5 bases from V and 7 bases from J, with 17 bases between. Germline CDR1 is SGHAT and CDR2 is FQNNGV. CDR3 residues: CASSLNARNPGYTF. The CDR3 DNA reads as TGTGCCAGCAGCCTCAATGCCCGAAACCCTGGCTACACCTTC.

This clonotype was seen ten or more times. This chain uses TRBV28 with TRBJ1-5; 10 bases map to TRBD1. The ends lost 2 bases at V and 2 bases at J; junction bases unmatched: 3. This CDR3 is 16 amino acids long. Germline assignment: CDR1 MDHEN and CDR2 SYDVKM. DNA for the CDR3: TGTGCCAGCAGTTTAGCCGGGACAGGGGGCAATCAGCCCCAGCATTTT. Its protein is CASSLAGTGGNQPQHF.

This clonotype has at least ten counts. The J gene is TRBJ1-5, the V gene TRBV7-2, with a possible D match to TRBD1 (5 bases). Germline values: CDR1 SGHTA, CDR2 FQGNSA. V gave up 1 base and J gave up 7 bases, with 11 bases separating them. This CDR3 is built from 14 residues. For the CDR3, the DNA is TGTGCCAGCAGCTTAGTTGGCGGGACCCAGCCCCAGCATTTT. This codes for CASSLVGGTQPQHF.

This clonotype was observed at least ten times. The chain recombines TRBV24-1 with TRBJ2-3, with TRBD2 identical over 9 bases. Looked up from germline, CDR1 is KGHDR and CDR2 is SFDVKD. This CDR3 has 20 residues. Trimming took 4 bases from V and 0 from J; bases not matched to a gene: 16. The CDR3 loop is CATSDPGWVSGSPSTDTQYF. The CDR3 nucleotides are TGTGCCACCAGTGACCCAGGGTGGGTTAGCGGGAGCCCGAGCACAGATACGCAGTATTTT.

This clonotype was detected ten times or more. CDR3 nucleotides: TGTGCCAGCTCACCGCGGTCGGGGGGGCACTCTGGAAACACCATATATTTT. This codes for CASSPRSGGHSGNTIYF. The chain employs TRBV18 and TRBJ1-3; maybe TRBD1 (6 bases). Trimming pared 3 bases from V and 0 bases from J, leaving 15 bases between. The CDR3 extends over 17 amino acids. CDR1 and CDR2 from the germline V gene are KGHSH and LQKENI.

The rearrangement uses TRBV29-1 and TRBJ2-4; tentative D call: TRBD2 (6 bases). This CDR3 contains 12 residues. The germline gives CDR1 SQVTM, CDR2 ANQGSEA. V was pared by 6 bases and J by 7 bases, with 13 bases between. CDR3: CSVTGGANIQYF. CDR3 nucleotide sequence: TGCAGCGTGACCGGAGGGGCGAACATTCAGTACTTC. Using reference TRBV29-1 and TRBJ2-4 for the parts outside the CDR3, the full variable domain is SAVISQKPSRDICQRGTSLTIQCQVDSQVTMMFWYRQQPGQSLTLIATANQGSEATYESGFVIDKFPISRPNLTFSTLTVSNMSPEDSSIYLCSVTGGANIQYFGAGTRLSVL.

This clonotype was observed at least ten times. In DNA form, the CDR3 reads TGTGCCTGGAGTTCTGCGGGGACCACTGAAGCTTTCTTT. Its translation: CAWSSAGTTEAFF. The J gene is TRBJ1-1, the V gene TRBV30; a weak D match, TRBD1 (5 bases). The length of the CDR3 is 13 residues. Germline V gene lookup returns CDR1 GTSNPN and CDR2 SVGIG (reference sequence). The V end was cut by 2 bases, the J end by 4 bases, with 11 bases between.

This clonotype was recorded a few times. The V and J genes are TRBV7-2 and TRBJ1-1, with TRBD1 matching 9 bases. The CDR3 extends over 17 amino acids. Germline CDR1 reads SGHTA; CDR2 reads FQGNSA. V dropped 1 base and J dropped 0; count of bases not matched to a gene: 6. Written as DNA, the CDR3 is TGTGCCAGCAGCTTAGTTACAGGGGGCAACCTGAACACTGAAGCTTTCTTT. It encodes CASSLVTGGNLNTEAFF.

This clonotype was counted many times. The chain joins TRBV6-1 to TRBJ2-7; a weak D match, TRBD2 (5 bases). CDR1 MNHNS and CDR2 SASEGT come from the germline V gene. This CDR3 is built from 12 residues. Trimming left V 7 bases short and J 4 bases short, with 11 bases between. CDR3 sequence: CASISPGYEQYF. In DNA form, the CDR3 reads TGTGCCAGCATTTCCCCGGGGTACGAGCAGTACTTC.

This clonotype has more than one count but fewer than ten. The gene calls are TRBV6-1 and TRBJ2-7, with D possibly being TRBD1 (6 bases). The CDR3 runs 14 residues. Per germline, CDR1 MNHNS and CDR2 SASEGT. Trimming took 7 bases from V and 2 from J, leaving 15 bases between them. CDR3 sequence: CASTRQAMPYEQYF. The CDR3 DNA sequence: TGTGCCAGCACCAGACAGGCCATGCCCTACGAGCAGTACTTC.

Ten or more counts support this clonotype. The rearrangement uses TRBV11-1 and TRBJ1-1; D is ambiguous. Trimming pared 7 bases from V and 7 bases from J, leaving 10 bases between. The CDR3 extends over 11 amino acids. CDR1 and CDR2 from the germline V gene are SGHAT and FQDESV (reference sequence). This CDR3 is CASTGSYEAFF. CDR3 in DNA: TGTGCCAGCACCGGGAGCTATGAAGCTTTCTTT.

The V and J genes are TRBV20-1 and TRBJ2-7, with 7 bases lining up with TRBD2. The CDR3 sequence is 14 residues long. Germline CDR1 is DFQATT and CDR2 is SNEGSKA (reference sequence). The trim removed 0 bases at V and 5 bases at J, leaving 7 bases unmatched. CDR3 protein: CSARDPDRGDEQYF. DNA for the CDR3: TGCAGTGCTAGAGACCCCGACCGGGGGGACGAGCAGTACTTC.

This chain links TRBV12-3 or TRBV12-4 with TRBJ2-6, with TRBD1 identical over 7 bases. J lost 0 bases, V lost 5 bases, and 4 bases had no gene match. This CDR3 is built from 16 residues. The CDR3 coding sequence is TGTGCCAGCAGTCGACAGGGCAGCTCTGGGGCCAACGTCCTGACTTTC. Protein product: CASSRQGSSGANVLTF.

This clonotype was counted a few times. The chain couples TRBV7-9 to TRBJ1-6; D may be TRBD1 (5 bases). Trimming left V 4 bases short and J 7 bases short, with 14 bases between. Germline CDR1 SEHNR, CDR2 FQNEAQ (reference sequence). The CDR3 is 15 residues long. Here the CDR3 reads CASSYPGTRNSPLHF. The CDR3 DNA follows: TGTGCCAGCAGCTACCCCGGGACGAGGAATTCACCCCTCCACTTT.